These 5 T cell receptor beta chains came from one sample sequenced in a study of T cells in Graves' hyperthyroidism and ophthalmopathy. RNA transcripts provided the source from which TCR beta CDR3 regions were amplified. A set of HTBI primers served as the primers for a first-round RT-PCR of the TCR CDR3. TCRdb redid the calling of the multiplex PCR reads with MiXCR, one entry per CDR3 protein. The sample lists about 210,000 distinct CDR3 sequences, 15% to 20% occurring once. Sequenced: blood. The receptors originated from a man between 45 and 60 years old with Graves' hyperthyroidism.

This sequence joins TRBV6-2 or TRBV6-3 and TRBJ2-6; maybe TRBD1 (7 bases). This CDR3 is 19 amino acids long. Trimming shortened V by 0 bases and J by 0 bases, and 15 bases separated the two germline ends. The V gene's germline CDR1 is MNHEY and CDR2 SVGEGT. CDR3 coding DNA: TGTGCCAGCAGTTACTCTTCCCAGGGGGGACGCTCTGGGGCCAACGTCCTGACTTTC. Its protein is CASSYSSQGGRSGANVLTF.

This clonotype was seen many times. The genes are TRBV7-2 and TRBJ2-5; D remains ambiguous. The V end was cut by 1 base, the J end by 5 bases, with 8 bases between. The CDR3 loop spans 13 amino acids. The germline gives CDR1 SGHTA, CDR2 FQGNSA. CDR3 bases: TGTGCCAGCAGCTTAGTGGAGAAGGAGACCCAGTACTTC. This translates into CASSLVEKETQYF.

The V call is TRBV7-8, the J call TRBJ2-7; D might be TRBD2 (6 bases). This CDR3 is 14 amino acids long. V lost 2 bases and J lost 7, with 15 bases in between. Germline loops: CDR1 SGHVS, CDR2 FQNEAQ. For the CDR3, the DNA is TGTGCCAGCAGCTTATCTTCGGGGGTGGGGGAGCAGTACTTC. It encodes CASSLSSGVGEQYF.

This clonotype was counted between two and nine times. This chain uses TRBV28 with TRBJ2-7; 12 bases fit TRBD2. Germline CDR1 and CDR2: MDHEN and SYDVKM. V lost 4 bases and J lost 4; bases outside the gene matches: 2. The CDR3 loop spans 14 amino acids. The DNA of the CDR3 is TGTGCCAGCAGTTGGACTAGCGGGAAGTACGAGCAGTACTTC. It is translated as CASSWTSGKYEQYF.

In this sample, this clonotype turned up many times. V and J are TRBV7-9 and TRBJ2-2; the D is unclear. CDR1 and CDR2 (germline): SEHNR, FQNEAQ (reference sequence). The V and J ends lost 0 bases and 7 bases respectively, with 6 bases between them. The CDR3 is made up of 13 amino acids. The CDR3 coding sequence is TGTGCCAGCAGCTTAGCTGGGGACGGGGAGCTGTTTTTT. This gives the protein CASSLAGDGELFF.